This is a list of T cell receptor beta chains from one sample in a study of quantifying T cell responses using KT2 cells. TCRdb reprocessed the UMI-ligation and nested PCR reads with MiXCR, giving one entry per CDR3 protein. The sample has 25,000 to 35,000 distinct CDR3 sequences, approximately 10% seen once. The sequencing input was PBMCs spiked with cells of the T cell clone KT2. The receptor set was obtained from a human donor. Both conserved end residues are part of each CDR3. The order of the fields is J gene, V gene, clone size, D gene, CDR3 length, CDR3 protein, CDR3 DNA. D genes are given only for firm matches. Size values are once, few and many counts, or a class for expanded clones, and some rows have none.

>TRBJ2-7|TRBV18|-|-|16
CASSPGPAGVPHEQYF
TGTGCCAGCTCACCAGGTCCGGCAGGGGTCCCCCACGAGCAGTACTTC
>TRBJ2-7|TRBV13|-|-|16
CASSLRGLGGLYEQYF
TGTGCCAGCAGCTTACGGGGGCTTGGGGGGCTCTACGAGCAGTACTTC
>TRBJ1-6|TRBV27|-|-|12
CASSSPLSPLHF
TGTGCCAGCAGTTCCCCGCTTTCACCCCTCCACTTT
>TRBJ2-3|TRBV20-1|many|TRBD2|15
CSASERDISTDTQYF
TGCAGTGCTTCCGAGCGGGATATTAGCACAGATACGCAGTATTTT
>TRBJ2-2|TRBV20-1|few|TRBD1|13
CSAREQGSGELFF
TGCAGTGCTAGAGAACAGGGGAGCGGGGAGCTGTTTTTT
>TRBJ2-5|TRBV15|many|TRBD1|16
CATSWGPGGLQETQYF
TGTGCCACCAGCTGGGGGCCAGGGGGTTTACAAGAGACCCAGTACTTC
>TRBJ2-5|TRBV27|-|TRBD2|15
CASSLTSGGQETQYF
TGTGCCAGCAGCTTGACTAGCGGGGGGCAAGAGACCCAGTACTTC
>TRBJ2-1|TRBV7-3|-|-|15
CASSLKGLAHNEQFF
TGTGCCAGCAGCTTAAAAGGACTGGCTCACAATGAGCAGTTCTTC
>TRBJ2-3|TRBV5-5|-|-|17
CASSFVKGLLDTDTQYF
TGTGCCAGCAGCTTTGTAAAAGGATTATTGGACACAGATACGCAGTATTTT
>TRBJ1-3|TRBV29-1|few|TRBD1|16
CSVYDPGQPAGNTIYF
TGCAGCGTCTACGATCCGGGACAGCCGGCTGGAAACACCATATATTTT
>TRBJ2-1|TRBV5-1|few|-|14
CASSLTGNYNEQFF
TGCGCCAGCAGCTTAACAGGGAACTACAATGAGCAGTTCTTC
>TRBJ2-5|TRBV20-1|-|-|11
CSAVVSETQYF
TGCAGTGCGGTGGTCTCAGAGACCCAGTACTTC
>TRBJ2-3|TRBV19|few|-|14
CASSMRSATDTQYF
TGTGCCAGTAGTATGAGGTCCGCCACAGATACGCAGTATTTT
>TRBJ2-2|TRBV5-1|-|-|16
CASSLGVRTNTGELFF
TGCGCCAGCAGCTTGGGCGTCAGAACGAACACCGGGGAGCTGTTTTTT
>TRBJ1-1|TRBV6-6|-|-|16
CASSYVVLQRNTEAFF
TGTGCCAGCAGTTACGTTGTGTTACAGAGGAACACTGAAGCTTTCTTT
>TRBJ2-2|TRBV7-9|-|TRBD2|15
CASSFAGGYTGELFF
TGTGCCAGCAGCTTTGCGGGGGGCTACACCGGGGAGCTGTTTTTT
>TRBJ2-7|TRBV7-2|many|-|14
CASSLWVQIGEQYF
TGTGCCAGCAGCTTATGGGTCCAAATCGGGGAGCAGTACTTC
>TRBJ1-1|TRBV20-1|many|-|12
CSACTDRTEAFF
TGCAGTGCTTGTACAGACAGAACTGAAGCTTTCTTT
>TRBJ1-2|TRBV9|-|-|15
CASSVNQAASAGYTF
TGTGCCAGCAGCGTAAACCAGGCCGCTTCCGCGGGCTACACCTTC
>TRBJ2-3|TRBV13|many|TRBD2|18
CASSSTYKLAGATDTQYF
TGTGCCAGCAGCTCCACCTACAAACTAGCGGGAGCCACAGATACGCAGTATTTT
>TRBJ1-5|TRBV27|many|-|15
CASSPKFRSNQPQHF
TGTGCCAGCAGCCCAAAGTTTAGGAGCAATCAGCCCCAGCATTTT
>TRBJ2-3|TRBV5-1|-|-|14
CASSLEAVADTQYF
TGCGCCAGCAGCTTGGAGGCAGTCGCAGATACGCAGTATTTT
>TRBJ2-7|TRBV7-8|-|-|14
CASSSGTGAYEQYF
TGTGCCAGCAGCTCCGGGACTGGAGCCTACGAGCAGTACTTC
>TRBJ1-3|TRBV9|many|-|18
CASSKGNRAGGSGNTIYF
TGTGCCAGCAGCAAAGGGAACAGGGCGGGAGGTTCTGGAAACACCATATATTTT
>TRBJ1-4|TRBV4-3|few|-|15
CASSRWGGINEKLFF
TGCGCCAGCAGCCGGTGGGGAGGGATCAATGAAAAACTGTTTTTT
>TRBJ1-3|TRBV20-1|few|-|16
CSARAGGVASGNTIYF
TGCAGTGCCAGAGCGGGGGGGGTCGCCTCTGGAAACACCATATATTTT
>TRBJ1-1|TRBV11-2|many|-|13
CASSLVGSTEAFF
TGTGCCAGCAGCTTAGTGGGCAGCACTGAAGCTTTCTTT
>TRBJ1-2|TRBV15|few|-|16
CATSRTGTQLLYGYTF
TGTGCCACCTCGCGTACCGGGACACAACTACTATATGGCTACACCTTC
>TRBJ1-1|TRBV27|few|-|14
CASSFAGGPTEAFF
TGTGCCAGCAGTTTCGCTGGGGGTCCCACTGAAGCTTTCTTT
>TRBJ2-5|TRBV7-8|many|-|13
CASSRLGQETQYF
TGTGCCAGCAGCCGATTAGGGCAAGAGACCCAGTACTTC
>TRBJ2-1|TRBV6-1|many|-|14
CASSGSGDYNEQFF
TGTGCCAGCAGTGGGTCGGGGGACTACAATGAGCAGTTCTTC
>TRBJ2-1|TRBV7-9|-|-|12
CASSSDGYEQFF
TGTGCCAGCAGCTCCGATGGTTATGAGCAGTTCTTC
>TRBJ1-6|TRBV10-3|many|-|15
CAISEGIMNNSPLHF
TGTGCCATCAGTGAGGGGATCATGAATAATTCACCCCTCCACTTT
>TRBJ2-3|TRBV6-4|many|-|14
CASSDAGATDTQYF
TGTGCCAGCAGTGACGCTGGGGCCACAGATACGCAGTATTTT
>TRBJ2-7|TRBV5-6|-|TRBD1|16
CASSWSPDRGVNEQYF
TGTGCCAGCAGCTGGAGCCCGGACAGGGGGGTAAACGAGCAGTACTTC
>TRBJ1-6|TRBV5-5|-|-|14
CASSLASSSKTVHF
TGTGCCAGCAGCTTAGCTTCGTCGTCAAAGACAGTCCACTTT
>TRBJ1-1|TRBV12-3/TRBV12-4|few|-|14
CASKTYPGQPEAFF
TGTGCCAGCAAAACGTATCCGGGACAACCCGAAGCTTTCTTT
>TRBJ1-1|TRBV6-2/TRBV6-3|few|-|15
CASSSTGASNTEAFF
TGTGCCAGCAGCTCCACCGGGGCCTCGAACACTGAAGCTTTCTTT
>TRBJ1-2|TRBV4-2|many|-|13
CASSQARERGYTF
TGTGCCAGCAGCCAAGCCAGGGAGAGAGGCTACACCTTC
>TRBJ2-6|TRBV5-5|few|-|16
CASSPTGVAGANVLTF
TGTGCCAGCAGCCCGACGGGGGTGGCAGGGGCCAACGTCCTGACTTTC